The 17 T cell receptor beta chains in this list originate from one sample, sequenced in a study of molecular identifiers for immune sequencing clone quantification. TCRdb re-analysed the PCR reads in MiXCR, keeping a single row per CDR3 protein. The sample yields under 600,000 distinct CDR3 sequences, 20% to 25% seen once. The sequencing sample was made of naive CD8+ T cells from blood, with Jurkat cell RNA spiked in. Subset here: FACS-sorted CD8+CD4-CCR7+CD45RA+ naive T cells. The receptors were gathered from a human donor in good health. Some libraries in this study had Jurkat cell RNA spiked in.

With respect to this clonotype: A read error is possible here, since a much larger clone lies one base away. V gene TRBV7-9 combines with J gene TRBJ1-1, with 11 bases fitting TRBD1. The CDR3 is 15 amino acids. Germline V gene data show CDR1 as SEHNR and CDR2 as FQNEAQ (reference sequence). The CDR3 bases are TGTGCCAGCGGCTTAGTAGGACAGGGGGCAACTGAAGCTTTCTTT. Its translation: CASGLVGQGATEAFF.

This chain uses TRBV7-2 with TRBJ1-3; D is possibly TRBD1 (5 bases). This CDR3 has 14 residues. Germline CDR1 is SGHTA and CDR2 is FQGNSA. Trimming stripped 4 bases from V and 4 bases from J, with 11 bases between. CDR3 DNA: TGTGCCAGCAGCTCCCCAGGGACGGGAAACACCATATATTTT. It yields the protein CASSSPGTGNTIYF.

Concerning this clonotype itself: A junction end diverges from the germline sequence, so it may reflect a read error. The CDR3 coding sequence is TGTGCCGGTAGTATAGGGACAGGGACCTACGAGCAGTACTTC. Protein sequence: CAGSIGTGTYEQYF. This chain uses TRBV19 with TRBJ2-7; 9 nucleotides line up with TRBD1. The germline V gene encodes CDR1 LNHDA and CDR2 SQIVND (reference sequence). The CDR3 is made up of 14 amino acids.

V and J are TRBV19 and TRBJ1-5, with a weak D call TRBD1 (5 bases). V gave up 5 bases and J gave up 3 bases, with 14 bases separating them. CDR1 is LNHDA and CDR2 is SQIVND in the germline V gene (reference sequence). The CDR3 loop spans 15 amino acids. The CDR3 region is CASSVYSGPNQPQHF. The CDR3 DNA reads as TGTGCCAGTAGTGTATACTCGGGACCCAATCAGCCCCAGCATTTT.

This clonotype was observed a handful of times. The V and J genes are TRBV6-2 or TRBV6-3 and TRBJ2-7; perhaps TRBD2 as D (5 bases). The CDR3 extends over 14 amino acids. V was trimmed by 2 bases and J by 2 bases, leaving 10 bases between them. Germline V gene sequence: CDR1 MNHEY, CDR2 SVGEGT. In DNA form, the CDR3 reads TGTGCCAGCAGTTACACCATGACTACCTACGAGCAGTACTTC. Amino acids: CASSYTMTTYEQYF.

The chain carries TRBV19 and TRBJ2-3, with D perhaps matching TRBD1 (6 bases). This CDR3 contains 15 residues. The germline V and J ends were trimmed by 6 bases and 1 base, with 14 bases remaining between them. Germline-derived CDR1 and CDR2 are LNHDA and SQIVND (reference sequence). CDR3 amino acids: CASSGDTQRTDTQYF. CDR3 DNA: TGTGCCAGTAGCGGGGACACCCAACGCACAGATACGCAGTATTTT.

Concerning this clonotype: One base away lies a much larger clone, so this may be a sequencing read error. The chain is built from TRBV28 and TRBJ1-5, with D possibly matching TRBD1 (5 bases). The CDR3 covers 13 residues. Per the germline V gene, CDR1 is MDHEN and CDR2 is SYDVKM. As DNA, the CDR3 is TGTGCCAGCAGTTTAAAGGGGCTCGGGCCCCGGCATTTT. Amino acid sequence: CASSLKGLGPRHF.

This clonotype was picked up many times. In DNA, the CDR3 is TGTGCCAGCATCGACAGGGAGAACACCGGGGAGCTGTTTTTT. This gives the protein CASIDRENTGELFF. The chain combines TRBV28 with TRBJ2-2; 7 nucleotides agree with TRBD1. Germline trimming cut 7 bases from V and 1 base from J; bases unmatched to any gene: 3. Germline CDR1 reads MDHEN; CDR2 reads SYDVKM. This CDR3 is built from 14 residues.

As for this clonotype: The junction does not match germline at one end; this may be a read error. The chain couples TRBV28 to TRBJ2-3, with 7 bases lining up with TRBD2. The CDR3 has 16 residues. The germline V gene encodes CDR1 MDHEN and CDR2 SYDVKM. Here the CDR3 DNA reads TGTGCCTGCAGTCCTCGGTGGCTGGCGGGAGAAGATACGCAGTATTTT. It translates to CACSPRWLAGEDTQYF.

CDR3 sequence reads: CASSYRAGHEQYF. The CDR3 coding sequence is TGTGCCAGCAGTTACAGGGCGGGCCACGAGCAGTACTTC. The chain couples TRBV6-2 or TRBV6-3 to TRBJ2-7; a weak D match, TRBD2 (5 bases). Looked up from germline, CDR1 is MNHEY and CDR2 is SVGEGT. The CDR3 totals 13 residues. Trimming shortened V by 2 bases and J by 5 bases, and 10 bases separated the two germline ends.

The genes are TRBV7-9 and TRBJ2-5; the D gene is possibly TRBD2 (5 bases). The germline V gene encodes CDR1 SEHNR and CDR2 FQNEAQ (reference sequence). This CDR3 comprises 16 residues. V lost 1 base and J lost 5, with 17 bases in between. This chain's CDR3 is CASSLVVDSRGETQYF. In DNA form, the CDR3 reads TGTGCCAGCAGCTTAGTGGTGGACTCTAGAGGGGAGACCCAGTACTTC. Full variable domain (missing parts from reference TRBV7-9 and TRBJ2-5): DTGVSQNPRHKITKRGQNVTFRCDPISEHNRLYWYRQTLGQGPEFLTYFQNEAQLEKSRLLSDRFSAERPKGSFSTLEIQRTEQGDSAMYLCASSLVVDSRGETQYFGPGTRLLVL.

The V and J genes are TRBV7-9 and TRBJ2-3; D is possibly TRBD2 (6 bases). The germline V gene encodes CDR1 SEHNR and CDR2 FQNEAQ (reference sequence). The V gene lost 1 base and the J gene lost 5 bases, with 19 bases spanning the gap. This CDR3 is 17 amino acids long. CDR3 loop: CASSLVGGTGVVDTQYF. In DNA form, the CDR3 reads TGTGCCAGCAGCTTAGTAGGAGGGACCGGGGTTGTAGATACGCAGTATTTT.

This clonotype was seen many times. V is TRBV7-6 and J is TRBJ2-7; unclear D gene. In germline, CDR1 is SGHVS, CDR2 FNYEAQ. This CDR3 region has 12 residues. The V end lost 5 bases, the J end lost 6 bases, and 11 bases lay between the germline ends. The CDR3, as DNA: TGTGCCAGCAGCATAAGACCTGGCGAGCAGTACTTC. Protein: CASSIRPGEQYF.

Comments on this clonotype: Sequence at one end of the junction differs from germline and may be a read error. The chain couples TRBV12-5 to TRBJ1-2, with TRBD1 as a possible D gene (5 bases). The germline V gene encodes CDR1 LGHNT and CDR2 FRNRAP. The CDR3 runs to 11 residues. The CDR3 reads CASGLDPQAFF. The CDR3 DNA reads as TGTGCTAGTGGTTTGGATCCACAGGCCTTCTTC. Supplemented by reference TRBV12-5 and TRBJ1-2, the full variable domain reads DARVTQTPRHKVTEMGQEVTMRCQPILGHNTVFWYRQTMMQGLELLAYFRNRAPLDDSGMPKDRFSAEMPDATLATLKIQPSEPRDSAVYFCASGLDPQAFFGSGTRLTVV.

This clonotype was seen a few times. Because the CDR3 is missing its conserved closing phenylalanine or tryptophan, this is likely a read error. This chain joins TRBV2 and TRBJ2-2; no clear D gene. The CDR3 is 16 amino acids. Germline V gene sequence: CDR1 SNHLY, CDR2 FYNNEI. V dropped 3 bases and J dropped 3 bases, with 14 bases sitting between them. CDR3 DNA sequence: TGTGCCAGCAGTGAGTTCCGGACCTATGACACCGGGGAGCTGTTTTCT. Protein: CASSEFRTYDTGELFS.

This clonotype occurred many times. The J gene is TRBJ2-3, the V gene TRBV7-6, with TRBD1 matching over 10 bases. The CDR3 extends over 16 amino acids. Germline V gene data show CDR1 as SGHVS and CDR2 as FNYEAQ. Trimming removed 7 bases from V and 2 bases from J; junction bases left unmatched: 9. The CDR3 region is CASKAGTGDPTDTQYF. The CDR3 DNA reads TGTGCCAGCAAGGCCGGGACAGGGGATCCCACAGATACGCAGTATTTT.

This clonotype was recorded at least ten times. The rearrangement uses TRBV27 and TRBJ2-6, with D unclear. CDR1 is MNHEY, CDR2 SMNVEV, per germline (reference sequence). Trimming stripped 2 bases from V and 0 bases from J, with 8 bases between. There are 16 residues in the CDR3. For the CDR3, the DNA is TGTGCCAGCAGTTTACTTTCGCCCTCTGGGGCCAACGTCCTGACTTTC. It yields the protein CASSLLSPSGANVLTF.